These T cell receptor beta chains were read from a single sample in a study of blood T cell repertoires in COVID-19. The method was immunoSEQ multiplex PCR; TCRdb's version includes in-frame clones alone and lacks a portion of them. The profile covers under 150,000 clones, with nearly 85% appearing a single time and 3.9% taken by the ten largest. Sequencing was carried out using PBMCs or T cells enriched from blood (not recorded which). These receptors came from a man aged 45-60 years in a cohort exposed to, infected with or recovered from COVID-19 (not recorded which). Both conserved end residues are part of each CDR3. A D gene is named only where the DNA matches it firmly. The listing skips clone size in some rows; elsewhere it reads once, few, many or a size class.

v_gene	d_gene	abundance	j_gene	len	CDR3aa	CDR3nt
TRBV19	NA	NA	TRBJ2-2	14	CASSIMGGPGELFF	TGTGCCAGTAGTATAATGGGGGGGCCCGGGGAGCTGTTTTTT
TRBV9	TRBD1	NA	TRBJ1-2	15	CASSIKTGGEYGYTF	TGTGCCAGCAGCATCAAGACAGGGGGCGAGTATGGCTACACCTTC
TRBV19	NA	once	TRBJ1-1	11	CASTEQRRAFF	TGTGCCAGTACAGAACAAAGGCGGGCTTTCTTT
TRBV5-1	TRBD1	NA	TRBJ2-2	15	CASSFGQGASGELFF	TGCGCCAGCAGCTTCGGACAGGGGGCTTCCGGGGAGCTGTTTTTT
TRBV7-3	NA	NA	TRBJ2-2	16	CASSLNSWANTGELFF	TGTGCCAGCAGCTTAAATTCTTGGGCCAACACCGGGGAGCTGTTTTTT
TRBV11-2	NA	NA	TRBJ2-7	16	CASSLDSESYGYEQYF	TGTGCCAGCAGCTTAGATTCTGAGTCTTACGGCTACGAGCAGTACTTC
TRBV18	NA	NA	TRBJ2-1	16	CASSPGSSGVYNEQFF	TGTGCCAGCTCACCAGGTTCTTCAGGTGTCTACAATGAGCAGTTCTTC
TRBV7-9	NA	few	TRBJ2-7	12	CASSLALSEQYF	TGTGCCAGCAGCTTAGCGCTATCCGAGCAGTACTTC
TRBV11-2	NA	once	TRBJ2-3	17	CASSLFRRAASTDTQYF	TGTGCCAGCAGCTTATTCAGGCGGGCCGCTAGCACAGATACGCAGTATTTT
TRBV4-1	NA	NA	TRBJ1-1	13	CASSPAGPIEMVF	TGCGCCAGCAGCCCGGCAGGGCCTATCGAGATGGTCTTT
TRBV12-3/TRBV12-4	NA	NA	TRBJ2-5	13	CASSFAQGETQYF	TGTGCCAGCAGTTTCGCCCAGGGGGAGACCCAGTACTTC
TRBV5-1	NA	once	TRBJ1-4	20	CASSSADTGSYFSTNEKLFF	TGCGCCAGCAGCTCGGCCGATACAGGGTCCTATTTTTCAACTAATGAAAAACTGTTTTTT
TRBV7-2	NA	NA	TRBJ2-2	16	CASSLEWAGNTGELFF	TGTGCCAGCAGCTTAGAATGGGCAGGGAACACCGGGGAGCTGTTTTTT
TRBV28	TRBD2	NA	TRBJ2-1	15	CASSLGLAGYNEQFF	TGTGCCAGCAGTTTAGGACTAGCGGGATACAATGAGCAGTTCTTC
TRBV19	TRBD1	NA	TRBJ1-4	17	CASSSGTGYATNEKLFF	TGTGCCAGTAGTTCCGGGACAGGATACGCAACTAATGAAAAACTGTTTTTT
TRBV7-8	NA	NA	TRBJ2-7	12	CASSFSSYEQYF	TGTGCCAGCAGCTTCAGCTCCTACGAGCAGTACTTC
TRBV10-3	NA	NA	TRBJ1-1	13	CAISEWGDTEAFF	TGTGCCATCAGTGAGTGGGGGGACACTGAAGCTTTCTTT
TRBV5-4	NA	NA	TRBJ2-1	17	CASSSPSDRPINNEQFF	TGTGCCAGCAGCTCCCCGTCAGACAGGCCTATTAACAATGAGCAGTTCTTC
TRBV6-1	TRBD2	once	TRBJ2-3	13	CASSEGTTTFPYF	TGTGCCAGCAGTGAGGGGACTACGACCTTTCCGTATTTT
TRBV10-1	TRBD1	NA	TRBJ2-3	15	CASSLGTGARDTQYF	TGCGCCAGCAGCCTCGGTACAGGGGCCAGGGATACGCAGTATTTT
TRBV4-3	TRBD2	NA	TRBJ2-7	17	CASSQVLAGGVSYEQYF	TGCGCCAGCAGCCAAGTTCTGGCGGGGGGGGTTAGTTACGAGCAGTACTTC
TRBV7-9	NA	NA	TRBJ2-6	14	CASSLYSGANVLTF	TGTGCCAGCAGCCTCTACTCTGGGGCCAACGTCCTGACTTTC
TRBV6-5	NA	NA	TRBJ1-2	12	CASRSGFYGYTF	TGTGCCAGCAGGTCGGGTTTCTATGGCTACACCTTC
TRBV9	NA	NA	TRBJ1-5	15	CASSVDAGANQPQHF	TGTGCCAGCAGCGTAGACGCAGGGGCGAATCAGCCCCAGCATTTT
TRBV9	NA	NA	TRBJ2-3	16	CASSVEGGGYTDTQYF	TGTGCCAGCAGCGTAGAGGGCGGGGGCTACACAGATACGCAGTATTTT
TRBV6-1	TRBD1	few	TRBJ1-5	16	CASSAPGTGSNQPQHF	TGTGCCAGCAGTGCCCCCGGGACAGGGAGCAATCAGCCCCAGCATTTT
TRBV28	TRBD1	NA	TRBJ1-5	15	CASSQFRTGPQPQHF	TGTGCCAGCAGTCAATTTAGGACAGGGCCTCAGCCCCAGCATTTT
TRBV13	TRBD2	NA	TRBJ2-3	14	CASTGLAATDTQYF	TGTGCCAGCACCGGACTAGCGGCGACAGATACGCAGTATTTT
TRBV7-9	NA	NA	TRBJ1-4	15	CASSRTRQFNEKLFF	TGTGCCAGCAGTCGCACCCGACAGTTTAATGAAAAACTGTTTTTT